This T cell receptor (beta chain) is drawn from a study of regulatory T cells in long-lasting Graves disease. Sample time point: newly diagnosed GD, antithyroid drugs for less than 3 months. Researchers made the TCR library from RNA that was extracted from PBMCs. Researchers made TCR beta libraries by using iRepertoire HTBI primers and running Arm-PCR on CDR3 regions. MiXCR was run by TCRdb on the multiplex PCR reads, yielding one entry per CDR3 protein. The sample lists about 620,000 distinct CDR3 sequences; about 15% were seen once. This clonotype was counted a few times. What it recognizes is unknown. General study findings and limits: Comparison showed that persistent patients shared more public clonotypes (2,741) than new patients (nearly 1,000). Persistent Graves' cases showed lower TCR diversity than newly diagnosed cases. Persistent disease samples used TRBV28, TRBJ1-2 and TRBJ2-5 preferentially.

The length of the CDR3 is 16 residues. Germline V gene data show CDR1 as MNHNS and CDR2 as SASEGT. V lost 4 bases and J lost 7; bases outside the gene matches: 7. This sample also appeared in a second study, on T cells in Graves' hyperthyroidism and ophthalmopathy.

This sequence joins TRBV6-1 and TRBJ2-1; 13 bases agree with TRBD2. This sequence was found in a woman in her twenties or thirties with Graves disease. The material sequenced was peripheral blood mononuclear cells (PBMCs), taken at new diagnosis, from a patient treated with antithyroid drugs. The CDR3 DNA follows: TGTGCCAGCAGTGGACTAGCGGGAGGTGTGGGGAATGAGCAGTTCTTC. Translating it yields CASSGLAGGVGNEQFF.